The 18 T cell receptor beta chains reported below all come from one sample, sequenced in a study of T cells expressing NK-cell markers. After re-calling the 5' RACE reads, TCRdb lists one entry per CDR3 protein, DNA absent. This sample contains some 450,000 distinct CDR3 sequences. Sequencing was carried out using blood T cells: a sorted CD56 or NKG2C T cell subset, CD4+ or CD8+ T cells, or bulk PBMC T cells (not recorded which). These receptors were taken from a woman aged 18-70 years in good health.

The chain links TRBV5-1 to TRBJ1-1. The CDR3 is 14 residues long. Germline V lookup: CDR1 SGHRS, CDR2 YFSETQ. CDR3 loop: CASSPSRMNTEAFF.

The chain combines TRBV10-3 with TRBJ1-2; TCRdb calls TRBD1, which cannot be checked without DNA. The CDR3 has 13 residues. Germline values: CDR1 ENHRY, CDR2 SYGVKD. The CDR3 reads CATFGQGNYGYTF.

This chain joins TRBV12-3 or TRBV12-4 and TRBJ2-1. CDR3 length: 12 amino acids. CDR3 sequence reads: CASSFMGAEQFF.

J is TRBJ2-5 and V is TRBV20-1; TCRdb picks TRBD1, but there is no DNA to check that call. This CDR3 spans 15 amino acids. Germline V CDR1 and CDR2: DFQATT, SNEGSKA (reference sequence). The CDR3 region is CSASGKEAGQETQYF.

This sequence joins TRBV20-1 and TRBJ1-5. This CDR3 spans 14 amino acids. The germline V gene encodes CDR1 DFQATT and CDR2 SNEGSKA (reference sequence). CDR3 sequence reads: CSARDSYSNQPQHF.

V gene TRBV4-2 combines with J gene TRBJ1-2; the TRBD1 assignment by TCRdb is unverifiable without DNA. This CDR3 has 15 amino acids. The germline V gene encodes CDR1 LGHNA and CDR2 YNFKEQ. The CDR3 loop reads CASSPGQAVFVGYTF.

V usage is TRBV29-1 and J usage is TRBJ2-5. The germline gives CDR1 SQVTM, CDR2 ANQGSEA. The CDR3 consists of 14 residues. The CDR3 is CSVELLRPQETQYF.

The CDR3 protein is CSATSTGYGNQPQHF. The chain has TRBV20-1 and TRBJ1-5; TCRdb's assignment of TRBD1 cannot be checked, as there is no DNA. The CDR3 is 15 residues long. Per the germline V gene, CDR1 is DFQATT and CDR2 is SNEGSKA (reference sequence).

CDR3: CATSDQLAGGPGELFF. The chain combines TRBV24-1 with TRBJ2-2; TCRdb calls TRBD2, which cannot be checked without DNA. Per the germline V gene, CDR1 is KGHDR and CDR2 is SFDVKD. The length of the CDR3 is 16 residues.

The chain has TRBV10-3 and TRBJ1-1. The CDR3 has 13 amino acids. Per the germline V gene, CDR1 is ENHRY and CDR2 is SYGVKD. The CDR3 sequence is CAISEFSAGPAFF.

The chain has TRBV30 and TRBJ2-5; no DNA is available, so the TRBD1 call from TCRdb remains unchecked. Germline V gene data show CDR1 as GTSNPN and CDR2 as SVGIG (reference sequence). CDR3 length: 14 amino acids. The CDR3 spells CAWTTGRGRETQYF. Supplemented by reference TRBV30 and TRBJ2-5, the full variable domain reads SQTIHQWPATLVQPVGSPLSLECTVEGTSNPNLYWYRQAAGRGLQLLFYSVGIGQISSEVPQNLSASRPQDRQFILSSKKLLLSDSGFYLCAWTTGRGRETQYFGPGTRLLVL.

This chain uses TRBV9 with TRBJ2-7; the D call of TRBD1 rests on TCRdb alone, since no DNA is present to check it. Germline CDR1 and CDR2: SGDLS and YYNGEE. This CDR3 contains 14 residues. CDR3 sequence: CASSGAGSSYEQYF.

The CDR3 protein is CASRDRGTYEQYF. The chain is built from TRBV19 and TRBJ2-7; TCRdb calls TRBD1, which cannot be checked without DNA. Per germline, CDR1 LNHDA and CDR2 SQIVND (reference sequence). CDR3 size: 13 residues.

This CDR3 is CSARTSALAKNIQYF. This rearrangement joins TRBV20-1 to TRBJ2-4; the D call of TRBD2 rests on TCRdb alone, since no DNA is present to check it. Germline V gives CDR1 DFQATT, CDR2 SNEGSKA (reference sequence). CDR3 size: 15 residues.

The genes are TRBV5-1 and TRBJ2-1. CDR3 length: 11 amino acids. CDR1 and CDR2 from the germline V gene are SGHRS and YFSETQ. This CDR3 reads CASRRSNEQFF. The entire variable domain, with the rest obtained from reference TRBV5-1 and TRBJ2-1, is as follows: KAGVTQTPRYLIKTRGQQVTLSCSPISGHRSVSWYQQTPGQGLQFLFEYFSETQRNKGNFPGRFSGRQFSNSRSEMNVSTLELGDSALYLCASRRSNEQFFGPGTRLTVL.

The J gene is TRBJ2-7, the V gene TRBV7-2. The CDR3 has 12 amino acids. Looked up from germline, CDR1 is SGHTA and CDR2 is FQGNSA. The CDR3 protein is CASSLSTAEQYF.

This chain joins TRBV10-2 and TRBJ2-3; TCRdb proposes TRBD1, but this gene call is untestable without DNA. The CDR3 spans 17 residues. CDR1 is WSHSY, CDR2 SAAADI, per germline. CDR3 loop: CASSGHRGVSIGDTQYF.

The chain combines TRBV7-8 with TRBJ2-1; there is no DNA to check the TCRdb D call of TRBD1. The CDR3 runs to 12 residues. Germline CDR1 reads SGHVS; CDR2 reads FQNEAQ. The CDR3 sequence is CASGRGADEQFF.